This T cell receptor (beta chain) was sequenced during a study of T cells after yellow fever vaccination (dated 2019 in TCRdb). With regard to the full study: The SMART-Seq v4 Ultra Low Input RNA kit was used to prepare libraries from fractions with low cell numbers. To follow T-cell clones before and after both primary and booster YFV17D yellow fever vaccination, bulk TCR alpha and beta repertoires underwent longitudinal sequencing. The cohort comprised two healthy male donors, one aged 18 to 29 and one aged 30 to 40 years. Blood was collected at multiple timepoints before and after primary and secondary immunization, and bulk PBMC replicates and cell subsets were isolated.

Worth noting for this clonotype: The antigen this receptor binds is unknown. Per-nucleotide qualities are absent, and no much larger clonotype sits a single base away.

V lost 3 bases and J lost 7 bases; the stretch between them is 10 bases long. The germline V gene yields MDHEN for CDR1 and SYDVKM for CDR2. The CDR3 covers 13 residues, taking in both the cysteine and the phenylalanine. This entry keeps only the CDR3 DNA: 39 bases, framed from base 1. In the paper's terms, the treatment or condition label means: live attenuated yellow fever vaccine strain. At each blood-draw timepoint, two biological replicates of bulk PBMCs were collected. PBMCs were isolated from peripheral blood using a standard Ficoll-Paque protocol. RNA was extracted with TriZol from bulk PBMCs, CD4 and CD8 fractions, and dextramer-positive and dextramer-negative fractions. Synthesis of TCR cDNA relied on 5'RACE template switching, a step that introduced a universal primer site along with unique molecular identifiers. Priming of cDNA synthesis was performed from both the TCR alpha and TCR beta constant segments. Library amplification used two PCR steps, and the second PCR step added sample barcodes and sequencing adapters. Libraries were sequenced on Illumina HiSeq 2500 (2x100 bp) or NovaSeq (2x150 bp). The paper's processing steps were these. Demultiplexing of reads and collapsing into UMI consensus sequences were performed with MIGEC, and V(D)J alignment was carried out with MiXCR. Vaccine-responding clonotypes were defined with edgeR using replicate PBMC samples, requiring FDR below 0.01 and a log2 fold change above 5 up to day 15. Each bulk clonotype was labeled CD4 or CD8 based on which sequenced repertoire, CD4 or CD8, contained the clonotype at higher abundance. The public sequencing data were trimmed at Q25 with fastp and processed into clonotypes with MiXCR by TCRdb, which kept only in-frame beta chains. When rows share a CDR3 protein, they turn into one entry using the most common DNA and genes. The V and J calls shown here were made by TCRdb, not taken from the authors' results. The sample profile shows about 580,000 distinct CDR3 sequences; about 15% of them were found once. Roughly 17% of the sample comes from the top ten.

Results and caveats for the whole study, not just this receptor: After the booster, most clones that had expanded after primary vaccination were detected again (around 96% of CD4 and around nine tenths of CD8), suggesting broad maintenance of memory. Only a couple of donors were included in the study, so the extent to which the findings can be generalized is limited. A small fraction of clonotypes appeared in both the CD4 and CD8 compartments, likely as a result of convergent recombination. FACS-sorted repertoires could contain abundant contaminating clonotypes from the bulk population, so computational filtering was required. Compared with the primary T-cell response, the secondary T-cell response was faster but weaker, reaching its peak on day 5 rather than on day 15.

In this chain, TRBV28 is recombined with TRBJ1-5; no confident D gene assignment can be made. This sample comprised PBMCs, obtained about 5 days after the first yellow fever vaccination. The clonotype was recovered from a man younger than 35 who received the YFV17D yellow fever vaccine. CDR3 reads: CASSFGVRQPQHF. The DNA sequence reads TGTGCCAGCAGTTTTGGGGTCCGGCAGCCCCAGCATTTT.